Each of the 29 T cell receptor beta chains below was sequenced from the same sample in a study of CXCR3-negative and CXCR3-positive naive CD8 T cells. The libraries of TRB cDNA were prepared using 5' RACE with UMI labels. After re-calling the 5' RACE reads, TCRdb lists one entry per CDR3 protein, DNA absent. The sample includes roughly 40,000 distinct CDR3 sequences. The specimen was naive CXCR3- CD8+ T cells from blood. Described subset: CD45RO-CCR7+CD27+CD95- naive CD8+ T cells lacking CXCR3 (TNR3-). These receptors were collected from a human donor in good health. Some clones in this sample may be carry-over from other donors' samples.

The rearrangement joins TRBV13 to TRBJ1-1; TCRdb reports TRBD1, a call that lacks DNA to check it against. Germline CDR1 reads PRHDT; CDR2 reads FYEKMQ (reference sequence). The CDR3 runs to 14 residues. The CDR3 reads CASSTRDRVPEAFF.

The chain employs TRBV24-1 and TRBJ2-6. Germline CDR1 is KGHDR and CDR2 is SFDVKD. This CDR3 is built from 15 residues. CDR3 amino acids: CATSDPDSGANVLTF.

The rearrangement links TRBV15 to TRBJ2-1; the TCRdb call, TRBD2, lacks DNA for checking. Looked up from germline, CDR1 is LNHNV and CDR2 is YYDKDF (reference sequence). The CDR3 is made up of 17 amino acids. CDR3: CATSREISGSGRGEQFF.

The chain employs TRBV5-1 and TRBJ1-4. Germline assignment: CDR1 SGHRS and CDR2 YFSETQ. This CDR3 has 14 residues. This CDR3 is CASSLEGWNEKLFF.

J is TRBJ1-1 and V is TRBV20-1. The CDR3 contains 15 residues. Germline CDR1 DFQATT, CDR2 SNEGSKA (reference sequence). The chain's CDR3 is CSARDEGWLNTEAFF.

The genes are TRBV5-1 and TRBJ2-7; TCRdb's D call, TRBD1, is unchecked because there is no DNA. CDR1 is SGHRS and CDR2 is YFSETQ in the germline V gene. The CDR3 sequence is 16 residues long. The CDR3 spells CASSLARDGSSYEQYF.

The chain joins TRBV3-1 to TRBJ2-7; TCRdb's D call, TRBD1, is unchecked because there is no DNA. The V gene's germline CDR1 is LGHDT and CDR2 YNNKEL (reference sequence). CDR3 length: 17 residues. CDR3 sequence reads: CASSSSGWGQGRLEQYF.

This chain uses TRBV12-3 or TRBV12-4 with TRBJ2-3; TCRdb's assignment of TRBD2 cannot be checked, as there is no DNA. The CDR3 is made up of 14 amino acids. The CDR3: CASRRAGVTDTQYF.

The rearrangement joins TRBV5-6 to TRBJ2-1; the TRBD1 assignment by TCRdb is unverifiable without DNA. The CDR3 runs to 15 residues. The germline CDR1 and CDR2 sequences are SGHDT and YYEEEE. CDR3 loop: CASSYRDGAYNEQFF. The full variable domain, its missing parts supplied by reference TRBV5-6 and TRBJ2-1, is DAGVTQSPTHLIKTRGQQVTLRCSPKSGHDTVSWYQQALGQGPQFIFQYYEEEERQRGNFPDRFSGHQFPNYSSELNVNALLLGDSALYLCASSYRDGAYNEQFFGPGTRLTVL.

J is TRBJ1-5 and V is TRBV6-2 or TRBV6-3; the TRBD1 assignment by TCRdb is unverifiable without DNA. From germline, CDR1 is MNHEY and CDR2 SVGEGT. The CDR3 has 14 residues. CDR3 sequence reads: CASSPRQGNQPQHF.

This clonotype is labeled medium-sized based on frequency. The chain employs TRBV11-3 and TRBJ2-1. Germline assignment: CDR1 SGHNT and CDR2 YENEEA. CDR3 length: 13 residues. CDR3 amino acids: CASSLVSPGEQFF.

The chain is built from TRBV20-1 and TRBJ2-1. CDR3 length equals 12 residues. CDR1 and CDR2 from the germline V gene are DFQATT and SNEGSKA (reference sequence). CDR3 protein: CSAGWAYNEQFF.

The chain carries TRBV7-6 and TRBJ1-2. The CDR3 is 13 residues long. From germline, CDR1 is SGHVS and CDR2 FNYEAQ. The CDR3 is CASSLDAGYGYTF.

The chain joins TRBV28 to TRBJ2-5; TCRdb names TRBD1, which stays unverified in the absence of DNA. The CDR3 spans 16 residues. CDR1 and CDR2 from the germline V gene are MDHEN and SYDVKM. The CDR3: CASSWMRGTGLETQYF.

This chain links TRBV29-1 with TRBJ2-7; no DNA is available, so the TRBD1 call from TCRdb remains unchecked. CDR1 and CDR2 (germline): SQVTM, ANQGSEA. There are 14 residues in the CDR3. CDR3 region: CSAQTSTGGAEQYF.

This chain uses TRBV28 with TRBJ2-7; as DNA is missing, the TRBD1 call by TCRdb cannot be tested. The V gene's germline CDR1 is MDHEN and CDR2 SYDVKM. The CDR3 contains 14 residues. CDR3 region: CASKQTVSSYEQYF.

The V gene is TRBV25-1, the J gene TRBJ2-5; the TCRdb D gene call, TRBD1, has no DNA to confirm it. Germline-derived CDR1 and CDR2 are MGHDK and SYGVNS. The CDR3 runs 13 residues. CDR3 sequence reads: CASSVPGRETQYF.

The chain recombines TRBV29-1 with TRBJ1-2; there is no DNA to check the TCRdb D call of TRBD1. Germline V gene lookup returns CDR1 SQVTM and CDR2 ANQGSEA. The CDR3 totals 13 residues. This CDR3 is CSVTLQGDYGYTF.

V is TRBV29-1 and J is TRBJ1-1. CDR1 is SQVTM, CDR2 ANQGSEA, per germline. The CDR3 has 12 residues. CDR3 sequence reads: CSVPAGQTEAFF.

The chain joins TRBV28 to TRBJ2-1; TCRdb returns TRBD1, unconfirmable since there is no DNA. The CDR3 has 15 amino acids. Per germline, CDR1 MDHEN and CDR2 SYDVKM. This chain's CDR3 is CASIGQGSSYNEQFF.

CDR3 region: CASSFRVDTQYF. The chain is built from TRBV12-3 or TRBV12-4 and TRBJ2-3. The CDR3 is 12 residues long.

This chain joins TRBV20-1 and TRBJ2-7; the TRBD2 assignment by TCRdb is unverifiable without DNA. In germline, CDR1 is DFQATT, CDR2 SNEGSKA (reference sequence). The CDR3 has 14 residues. The CDR3 loop is CSALLSSGPYEQYF.

The chain uses TRBV6-1 and TRBJ2-7; the D gene TCRdb calls, TRBD1, cannot be checked with no DNA. Germline CDR1 reads MNHNS; CDR2 reads SASEGT. The CDR3 has 15 amino acids. The CDR3 protein is CASNSGTGGSYEQYF.

CDR3 amino acids: CASSSRLAGFYEQYF. The rearrangement uses TRBV28 and TRBJ2-7; the D call from TCRdb, TRBD2, cannot be confirmed without DNA. This CDR3 is built from 15 residues. Germline V CDR1 and CDR2: MDHEN, SYDVKM.

V gene TRBV11-2 combines with J gene TRBJ2-1. CDR1 SGHAT and CDR2 FQNNGV come from the germline V gene. This CDR3 has 16 amino acids. CDR3 amino acids: CASTVGAGDSYNEQFF.

The V and J genes are TRBV5-1 and TRBJ2-1. This CDR3 spans 12 amino acids. Germline lookup yields CDR1 SGHRS and CDR2 YFSETQ. The CDR3 reads CASSLYGDEQFF.

The chain carries TRBV7-6 and TRBJ1-3. There are 15 residues in the CDR3. CDR1 is SGHVS, CDR2 FNYEAQ, per germline. CDR3 amino acids: CASSRSANSGNTIYF.

The chain carries TRBV20-1 and TRBJ1-5; TCRdb lists TRBD1, though no DNA is available to test this call. CDR1 is DFQATT and CDR2 is SNEGSKA in the germline V gene (reference sequence). This CDR3 has 16 amino acids. The CDR3 region is CSTQVTGRFGNQPQHF.

The rearrangement links TRBV7-9 to TRBJ1-2; TCRdb selects TRBD1, and the lack of DNA leaves this call unchecked. The germline gives CDR1 SEHNR, CDR2 FQNEAQ (reference sequence). There are 16 residues in the CDR3. CDR3 amino acids: CASNLLRTPGDHGYTF.